This T cell receptor beta chain was sequenced for a study of CD8+ T cells in alopecia areata. Looking at the study overall: Those patients who were treated received oral tofacitinib, which was given at 5 to 10 mg twice daily for moderate-to-severe alopecia areata.

Of note for this clone: The target antigen is unknown.

The CDR3 consists of 17 residues. Deletions cut 0 bases from V and 5 bases from J, with 18 bases between. The germline V gene encodes CDR1 MGHDK and CDR2 SYGVNS. Specified treatment: oral pan-JAK inhibitor, 5-10 mg twice daily. It was from PBMCs that CD4+ and CD8+ T cells were sorted. Investigators isolated RNA and reverse transcribed it into cDNA to act as the sequencing template. The method was immunoSEQ multiplex PCR; TCRdb's version includes in-frame clones alone and lacks a portion of them. This table has approximately 200,000 clones, approximately 47% appearing once. Study-wide points: Sequences from scalp samples also cover resident alphabeta T cells of normal skin. Greater clonality was observed in lesional scalp samples, especially alopecia totalis/universalis, versus normal scalp.

The material sequenced was CD4+ T cells sorted from blood, taken around week 36, from a patient treated with tofacitinib. V and J are TRBV25-1 and TRBJ2-3; possibly TRBD2 for D (7 bases). This receptor was identified in a human donor with alopecia areata. The CDR3 nucleotides read TGTGCCAGCAGTGAATACCCCAGCGGGACAAGGGGAGATACGCAGTATTTT. This translates into CASSEYPSGTRGDTQYF.